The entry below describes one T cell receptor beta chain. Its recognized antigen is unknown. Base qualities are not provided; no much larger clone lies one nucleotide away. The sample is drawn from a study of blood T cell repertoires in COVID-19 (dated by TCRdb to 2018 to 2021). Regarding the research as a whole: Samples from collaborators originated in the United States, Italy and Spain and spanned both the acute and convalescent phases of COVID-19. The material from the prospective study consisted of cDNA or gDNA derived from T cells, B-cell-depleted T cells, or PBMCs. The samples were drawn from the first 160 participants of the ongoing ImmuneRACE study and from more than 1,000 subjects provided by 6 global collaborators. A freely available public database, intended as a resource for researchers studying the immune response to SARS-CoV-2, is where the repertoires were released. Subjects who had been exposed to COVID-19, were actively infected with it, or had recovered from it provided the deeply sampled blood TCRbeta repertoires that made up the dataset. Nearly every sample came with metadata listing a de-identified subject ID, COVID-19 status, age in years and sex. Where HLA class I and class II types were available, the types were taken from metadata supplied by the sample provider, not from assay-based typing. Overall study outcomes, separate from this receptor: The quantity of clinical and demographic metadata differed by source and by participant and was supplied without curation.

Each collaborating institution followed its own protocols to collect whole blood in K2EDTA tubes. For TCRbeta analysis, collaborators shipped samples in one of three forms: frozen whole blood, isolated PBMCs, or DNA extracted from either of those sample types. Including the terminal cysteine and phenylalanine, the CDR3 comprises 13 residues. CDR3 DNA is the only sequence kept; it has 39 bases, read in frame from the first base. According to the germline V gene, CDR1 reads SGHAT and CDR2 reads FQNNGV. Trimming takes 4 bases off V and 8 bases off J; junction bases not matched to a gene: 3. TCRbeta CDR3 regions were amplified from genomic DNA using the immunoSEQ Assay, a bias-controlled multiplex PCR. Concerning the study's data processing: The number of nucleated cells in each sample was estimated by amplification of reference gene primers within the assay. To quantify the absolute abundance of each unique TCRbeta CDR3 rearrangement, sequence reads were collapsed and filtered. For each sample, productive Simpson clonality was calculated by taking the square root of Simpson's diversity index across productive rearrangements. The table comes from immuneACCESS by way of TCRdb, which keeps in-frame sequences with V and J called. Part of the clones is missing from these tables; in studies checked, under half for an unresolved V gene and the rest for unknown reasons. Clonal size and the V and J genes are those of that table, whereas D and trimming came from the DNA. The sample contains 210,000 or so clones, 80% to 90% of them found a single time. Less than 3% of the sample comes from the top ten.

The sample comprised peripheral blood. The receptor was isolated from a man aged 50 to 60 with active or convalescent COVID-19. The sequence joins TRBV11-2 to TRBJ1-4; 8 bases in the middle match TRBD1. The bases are TGTGCCAGCAGCTCTGACAGGGGCGAAAAACTGTTTTTT. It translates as CASSSDRGEKLFF.